These 20 T cell receptor beta chains share one sample of origin, sequenced in a study of T-cell reconstitution after alpha-beta-depleted transplantation in children. Preparing the TCRbeta library involved the use of unique molecular identifiers. TCRdb itself ran the PCR reads through MiXCR, one entry per CDR3 protein. The data show 450,000 to 500,000 distinct CDR3 sequences, with approximately 12% seen just once and around 6% held by the top ten. This sample comprised PBMCs from the stem cell graft donor, obtained from the stem cell graft. These receptors came from a human donor who donated a stem cell graft to a child with combined immunodeficiency.

Only a few counts were recorded for this clonotype. The CDR3 sequence: CASSSGLTTYEQYF. Here the CDR3 DNA reads TGTGCCAGCAGCTCGGGACTGACAACCTACGAGCAGTACTTC. This chain uses TRBV7-9 with TRBJ2-7; D may be TRBD2 (6 bases). V was clipped by 4 bases and J by 2 bases, with 12 bases between them. Looked up from germline, CDR1 is SEHNR and CDR2 is FQNEAQ (reference sequence). There are 14 residues in the CDR3.

This clonotype has at least ten counts. The V and J genes are TRBV5-6 and TRBJ2-5; TRBD2 matches at 7 bases. The CDR3 has 15 residues. Per the germline V gene, CDR1 is SGHDT and CDR2 is YYEEEE. After removal of 0 bases from V and 4 bases from J, the junction contained 6 bases not matched to a gene. CDR3 DNA: TGTGCCAGCAGCTTGGCGGCGGGAGAGGGAGAGACCCAGTACTTC. Protein: CASSLAAGEGETQYF.

This clonotype came up many times. This sequence joins TRBV7-9 and TRBJ1-5; D is ambiguous. Germline V gene lookup returns CDR1 SEHNR and CDR2 FQNEAQ (reference sequence). Between the trimmed V and J ends, which lost 3 bases and 4 bases, there was a span of 7 bases. This CDR3 contains 13 residues. CDR3 sequence: CASSLDANQPQHF. CDR3 in DNA: TGTGCCAGCAGCTTGGACGCTAATCAGCCCCAGCATTTT.

The rearrangement links TRBV5-1 to TRBJ2-7; maybe TRBD2 (7 bases). Germline values: CDR1 SGHRS, CDR2 YFSETQ. The CDR3 is 13 amino acids. V was clipped by 7 bases and J by 3 bases, with 14 bases between them. CDR3 DNA: TGCGCCAGCTCAGACGGGGGGCTCTACGAGCAGTACTTC. This encodes CASSDGGLYEQYF.

This clonotype showed up many times. The CDR3 loop reads CAISEGLAETQYF. CDR3 sequence (DNA): TGTGCCATCAGTGAGGGTTTGGCGGAGACCCAGTACTTC. This sequence joins TRBV10-3 and TRBJ2-5; D remains unclear. Germline V gene lookup returns CDR1 ENHRY and CDR2 SYGVKD. Trimming removed 2 bases from V and 5 bases from J, with 9 bases in between. The CDR3 is made up of 13 amino acids.

At least ten counts were recorded for this clonotype. The rearrangement joins TRBV12-3 or TRBV12-4 to TRBJ1-1; D is unresolved. V dropped 5 bases and J dropped 1 base, with 8 bases sitting between them. The CDR3 is 13 residues long. This chain's CDR3 is CASSPFGNTEAFF. The CDR3 DNA is TGTGCCAGCAGTCCCTTTGGGAACACTGAAGCTTTCTTT.

CDR3 in amino acids: CASNGAGVTVAVAPDTQYF. The CDR3 region has the DNA TGTGCCAGCAATGGGGCAGGGGTAACCGTAGCGGTGGCCCCGGATACGCAGTATTTT. V gene TRBV2 combines with J gene TRBJ2-3; tentatively, D is TRBD1 or TRBD2 (6 bases each). The V gene's germline CDR1 is SNHLY and CDR2 FYNNEI. V lost 7 bases and J 6 bases, leaving 32 bases between the germline ends. This CDR3 contains 19 residues.

The sample holds a few counts of this clonotype. This chain links TRBV6-2 or TRBV6-3 with TRBJ2-7; 7 bases line up with TRBD1. Germline trimming cut 6 bases from V and 0 bases from J; bases unmatched to any gene: 5. The CDR3 extends over 14 amino acids. In germline, CDR1 is MNHEY, CDR2 SVGEGT. Written as DNA, the CDR3 is TGTGCCAGCAGCTACAGGGGCGTCTCCTACGAGCAGTACTTC. This encodes CASSYRGVSYEQYF.

The J gene is TRBJ1-6, the V gene TRBV5-6; D not certain. V lost 1 base and J lost 7, with 12 bases in between. The CDR3 has 15 amino acids. Per the germline V gene, CDR1 is SGHDT and CDR2 is YYEEEE. CDR3 sequence (DNA): TGTGCCAGCAGCTTGAACCCCGCATCCAATTCACCCCTCCACTTT. Its translation: CASSLNPASNSPLHF.

The chain uses TRBV20-1 and TRBJ2-5; 12 bases map to TRBD2. Per germline, CDR1 DFQATT and CDR2 SNEGSKA (reference sequence). V lost 0 bases to trimming and J lost 5 bases; unmatched junction nucleotides: 7. CDR3 length: 16 residues. The CDR3 bases are TGCAGTGCTAGAGATCGACTAGCGGGAGTTTCCGAGACCCAGTACTTC. Protein sequence: CSARDRLAGVSETQYF.

This clonotype was recorded many times. V is TRBV7-2 and J is TRBJ2-3; D unresolved. The CDR3 length is 15 residues. V lost 3 bases and J 2 bases, leaving 12 bases between the germline ends. The germline V gene encodes CDR1 SGHTA and CDR2 FQGNSA. CDR3: CASSFRFLSTDTQYF. The CDR3 DNA reads TGTGCCAGCAGCTTCAGGTTTCTGTCCACAGATACGCAGTATTTT.

This clonotype came up many times. The rearrangement links TRBV5-1 to TRBJ2-1; D is unresolved. The CDR3 runs to 11 residues. Germline V gene sequence: CDR1 SGHRS, CDR2 YFSETQ. V was pared by 0 bases and J by 10 bases, with 5 bases between. The CDR3 sequence: CASSLVSEQFF. CDR3 nucleotides: TGCGCCAGCAGCTTGGTTAGCGAGCAGTTCTTC. The complete variable domain, with remaining parts taken from reference TRBV5-1 and TRBJ2-1, reads KAGVTQTPRYLIKTRGQQVTLSCSPISGHRSVSWYQQTPGQGLQFLFEYFSETQRNKGNFPGRFSGRQFSNSRSEMNVSTLELGDSALYLCASSLVSEQFFGPGTRLTVL.

The CDR3, as DNA: TGTGCCATCAAACCGGGACTAGCGGGATTAAGCTCCTACAATGAGCAGTTCTTC. Amino acids: CAIKPGLAGLSSYNEQFF. The rearrangement uses TRBV10-3 and TRBJ2-1, with 13 bases fitting TRBD2. The CDR3 has 18 amino acids. Looked up from germline, CDR1 is ENHRY and CDR2 is SYGVKD. With V trimmed by 7 bases and J by 0 bases, 9 bases remained unmatched.

The chain uses TRBV5-1 and TRBJ2-7; TRBD2 is a possible D gene (6 bases). From germline, CDR1 is SGHRS and CDR2 YFSETQ. V gave up 4 bases and J gave up 0 bases, with 14 bases separating them. The CDR3 has 15 amino acids. CDR3 sequence: CASSPAGRSSYEQYF. The CDR3 nucleotides are TGCGCCAGCAGCCCTGCGGGACGGAGCTCCTACGAGCAGTACTTC.

In its sample, this clonotype was seen many times. The V call is TRBV15, the J call TRBJ2-1, with D possibly matching TRBD2 (6 bases). Germline V gene lookup returns CDR1 LNHNV and CDR2 YYDKDF (reference sequence). Trimming pared 0 bases from V and 7 bases from J, leaving 13 bases between. The CDR3 runs 15 residues. In DNA form, the CDR3 reads TGTGCCACCAGCAGAGAGTTCTACGGGAGTAATGAGCAGTTCTTC. Its protein is CATSREFYGSNEQFF.

There are a few counts of this clonotype. CDR3 DNA sequence: TGCAGCCTCCGGGGGGACCTAAGCTCCTACAATGAGCAGTTCTTC. This gives the protein CSLRGDLSSYNEQFF. This chain links TRBV29-1 with TRBJ2-1; 7 nucleotides line up with TRBD2. The length of the CDR3 is 15 residues. V lost 8 bases, J lost 0 bases, and 10 bases stayed unmatched. Germline V gene sequence: CDR1 SQVTM, CDR2 ANQGSEA.

This chain joins TRBV30 and TRBJ1-3, with a tentative D call TRBD1 (6 bases). CDR1 is GTSNPN, CDR2 SVGIG, per germline (reference sequence). The CDR3 loop spans 15 amino acids. Trimming removed 3 bases from V and 3 bases from J, with 15 bases in between. CDR3 sequence reads: CAWREIGGRGNTIYF. Written as DNA, the CDR3 is TGTGCCTGGAGGGAGATAGGGGGACGTGGAAACACCATATATTTT.

This clonotype was recorded a few times. This rearrangement joins TRBV24-1 to TRBJ2-7; 9 nucleotides agree with TRBD1. The germline V gene encodes CDR1 KGHDR and CDR2 SFDVKD. This CDR3 region has 12 residues. V shed 9 bases and J 3 bases; nucleotides not matched to a gene: 2. The CDR3 protein is CATGTGNYEQYF. The DNA for the CDR3 is TGTGCCACCGGGACAGGGAACTACGAGCAGTACTTC.

The sample holds many counts of this clonotype. This chain joins TRBV9 and TRBJ2-1; no firm D call. The V gene's germline CDR1 is SGDLS and CDR2 YYNGEE. With 0 bases removed from V and 3 bases from J, the gap between germline ends came to 13 bases. The CDR3 totals 16 residues. The CDR3 sequence is CASSVVSSPDYNEQFF. Here the CDR3 DNA reads TGTGCCAGCAGCGTAGTGAGTAGCCCGGACTACAATGAGCAGTTCTTC.

Concerning this clonotype: Since a much larger clone is just one base distant, this may be a read error. The rearrangement joins TRBV18 to TRBJ1-1; perhaps TRBD1 as D (5 bases). The V and J ends lost 8 bases and 0 bases respectively, with 25 bases between them. Germline CDR1 is KGHSH and CDR2 is LQKENI. This CDR3 region has 18 residues. The CDR3 nucleotides read TGTGCCAGCCCATCAAAACTGTTGACAGAGGGGATGAACACTGAAGCTTTCTTT. Translation gives CASPSKLLTEGMNTEAFF.